This TCR beta chain stems from a study of shared clonotypes between healthy human individuals. Looking at the study overall: CD4 naive and memory got three plates each, CD8 naive two, CD8 memory one.

Genomic DNA belonging to each subset was distributed in equal measure over several immunoSEQ plates. TCRdb keeps only in-frame clones here, not all; method: immunoSEQ multiplex PCR. The sample lists 2 million to 2.5 million clones; approximately 94% were seen once. CD45RO-negative cells were positively selected for CCR7, leaving out terminally differentiated effector memory CD45RA+ cells. Sequencing was done on a sample of naive CD8+ T cells from PBMCs. This TCR derives from a man aged 18 to 30 in good health. Some clones in this sample may be carry-over from other donors' samples.

The CDR3 region is CASLSLNLLNTEAFF. The CDR3 nucleotides are TGTGCCAGCTTGAGTCTTAACCTATTGAACACTGAAGCTTTCTTT. The rearrangement links TRBV6-1 to TRBJ1-1; D not certain. The germline gives CDR1 MNHNS, CDR2 SASEGT. The V end was cut by 8 bases, the J end by 0 bases, with 16 bases between. CDR3 length equals 15 residues.